This T cell receptor beta chain was documented in a study of identifying expanded T cells in peripheral blood. Sequencing used immunoSEQ multiplex PCR; TCRdb keeps in-frame clones, though not all of them. Found here are just under 65,000 clones, over 75% of them singletons; the top ten hold around 4.6%. Healthy donors had no documented immune events, such as infections, while sampled. The junction had 10 bases not matched to a gene; V was cut back by 6 bases and J by 7 bases. CDR3 length: 14 residues. The germline V gene has CDR1 MDHEN and CDR2 SYDVKM. Worth noting for this clone: What it recognizes is unknown.

General observations from the study: Approximately 1.1 clones differed between technical replicates, versus approximately 16 and 19 over time. Clone count variance between roughly two-week samples rose with total template count.

The sample comprised blood. The sequence came from a person aged 18 to 70 in good health. The J gene is TRBJ1-2, the V gene TRBV28; 8 nucleotides agree with TRBD1. CDR3 coding DNA: TGTGCCAGCAGCGAGGTAGACAGGGGAAGTGGCTACACCTTC. This codes for CASSEVDRGSGYTF.